One and the same sample provided the 5 T cell receptor beta chains below, sequenced in a study of OX40 agonist ivuxolimab in advanced cancers. Assay: immunoSEQ multiplex PCR; the TCRdb copy retains only in-frame clones and omits some. Of 75,000 to 80,000 clones listed, over 70% are singletons. Sequencing was performed on CD4+ or CD8+ T cells sorted from blood, taken in a trial of the OX40 agonist ivuxolimab. The receptor set was obtained from an adult with an advanced solid tumor such as melanoma, head and neck, liver or kidney cancer.

The V gene is TRBV7-2, the J gene TRBJ2-5; tentative D call: TRBD2 (7 bases). V lost 5 bases, J lost 3 bases, and 13 bases lay in between. CDR3 length: 14 residues. Germline-derived CDR1 and CDR2 are SGHTA and FQGNSA. The CDR3 region has the DNA TGTGCCAGCAGCCGGGGAGGGACAAAAGAGACCCAGTACTTC. Translating it yields CASSRGGTKETQYF.

This clone was observed a few times. The chain carries TRBV4-2 and TRBJ2-2; no clear D. The CDR3 covers 17 residues. Germline V gene sequence: CDR1 LGHNA, CDR2 YNFKEQ. Between the trimmed V and J ends, which lost 0 bases and 6 bases, there was a span of 17 bases. The CDR3 here is CASSQEAPGSSAGELFF. CDR3 coding DNA: TGTGCCAGCAGCCAAGAGGCTCCAGGCTCATCTGCCGGGGAGCTGTTTTTT.

The rearrangement uses TRBV11-3 and TRBJ2-1; TRBD2 agrees at 9 bases. In germline, CDR1 is SGHNT, CDR2 YENEEA. CDR3 length: 18 residues. The junction had 12 bases not matched to a gene; V was cut back by 0 bases and J by 6 bases. The CDR3: CASSLDQGGSGSGNEQFF. In DNA, the CDR3 is TGTGCCAGCAGCTTAGACCAAGGAGGTAGCGGGAGCGGCAATGAGCAGTTCTTC.

V gene TRBV13 combines with J gene TRBJ1-1; 11 bases align to TRBD1. J gave up 5 bases and V 6 bases, and 5 bases lay outside the gene matches. Germline loops: CDR1 PRHDT, CDR2 FYEKMQ (reference sequence). There are 14 residues in the CDR3. The CDR3: CASRADRGRTEAFF. The CDR3 nucleotides read TGTGCCAGCAGGGCGGACAGGGGGCGGACTGAAGCTTTCTTT.

CDR3: CAWSASSGNTIYF. The CDR3 nucleotides read TGTGCCTGGAGTGCCTCCTCTGGAAACACCATATATTTT. The chain couples TRBV30 to TRBJ1-3; D call uncertain. The CDR3 spans 13 residues. V was cut by 1 base and J by 0 bases, with 4 bases left in between. CDR1 and CDR2 (germline): GTSNPN, SVGIG (reference sequence).